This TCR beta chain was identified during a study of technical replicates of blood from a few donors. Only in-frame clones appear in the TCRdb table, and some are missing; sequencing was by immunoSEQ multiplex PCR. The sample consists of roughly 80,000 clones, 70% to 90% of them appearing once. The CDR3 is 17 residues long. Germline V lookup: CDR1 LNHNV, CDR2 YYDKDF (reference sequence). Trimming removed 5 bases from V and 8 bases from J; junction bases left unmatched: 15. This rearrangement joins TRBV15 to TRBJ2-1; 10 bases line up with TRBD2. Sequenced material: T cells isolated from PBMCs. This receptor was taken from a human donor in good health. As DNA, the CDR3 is TGTGCCACCAGCTACGCCCTAGCGGGAGCTTATAGGGATGAGCAGTTCTTC. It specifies CATSYALAGAYRDEQFF.